A selection of T cell receptor beta chains follows, all from one sample in a study of blood T cell repertoires in COVID-19. Only in-frame clones appear in the TCRdb table, and some are missing; sequencing was by immunoSEQ multiplex PCR. Among roughly 500,000 clones listed, 75% to 90% were seen once. The sequenced material came from peripheral blood. The receptors derive from a man aged 18 to 29 with COVID-19, enrolled during active disease. The CDR3 runs from the conserved cysteine through the conserved F or W. A D gene is named only where the DNA matches it firmly. Expanded clones get a size class; other rows say once, few or many, or leave the size out.

abundance	v_gene	len	d_gene	j_gene	CDR3nt	CDR3aa
-	TRBV9	16	TRBD2	TRBJ2-3	TGTGCCAGCAGCGTAGCTCCTCGGGGGGGCCTTGATACGCAGTATTTT	CASSVAPRGGLDTQYF
once	TRBV19	15	-	TRBJ1-5	TGTGCCAGTAGTATGGCGGGGACTAGCAATCAGCCCCAGCATTTT	CASSMAGTSNQPQHF
-	TRBV2	14	TRBD1	TRBJ1-4	TGTGCCAGCAGGCCCAGGGGGTTTTGGGAAAAACTGTTTTTT	CASRPRGFWEKLFF
-	TRBV30	14	TRBD2	TRBJ2-5	TGTGCCTGGAGGACGGGGGGGGCAGGGGAGACCCAGTACTTC	CAWRTGGAGETQYF
-	TRBV5-1	19	TRBD2	TRBJ2-3	TGCGCCAGCAGCTCGCTAGGTGGACTAGCGGGAGGAGGGACAGATACGCAGTATTTT	CASSSLGGLAGGGTDTQYF
-	TRBV5-4	15	TRBD1	TRBJ2-4	TGTGCCAGCAGCTTGGGCATGGGACAGGGGGCCATTCAGTACTTC	CASSLGMGQGAIQYF
once	TRBV9	16	TRBD2	TRBJ2-1	TGTGCCAGCAGCGTGGTGCCGGGAGGGCCGGGTAATGAGCAGTTCTTC	CASSVVPGGPGNEQFF
-	TRBV6-5	13	-	TRBJ2-1	TGTGCCAGCGGAGCCCCAGTGAGAGGTGAGCAGTTCTTC	CASGAPVRGEQFF
-	TRBV9	16	TRBD1	TRBJ1-4	TGTGCCAGCAGCGCATACGGGGGGACAGGGGACGAAAAACTGTTTTTT	CASSAYGGTGDEKLFF
-	TRBV6-5	14	TRBD2	TRBJ2-7	TGTGCCAGCAGTTACGGGCTAGCGGACTACGAGCAGTACTTC	CASSYGLADYEQYF
-	TRBV19	18	TRBD2	TRBJ2-2	TGTGCCAGTAGTATAGTCGGACTAGCGGGGGGGTCTTCCGGGGAGCTGTTTTTT	CASSIVGLAGGSSGELFF
-	TRBV15	15	-	TRBJ2-7	TGTGCCACCGAGCAATCAGGGACTCCTCCCTACGAGCAGTACTTC	CATEQSGTPPYEQYF
-	TRBV5-1	16	TRBD2	TRBJ2-1	TGCGCCAGCAGCATACAAGGACTAGCGGGCCACAATGAGCAGTTCTTC	CASSIQGLAGHNEQFF
-	TRBV19	16	TRBD1	TRBJ1-5	TGTGCCAGTAGTACCGGACAGGGAAGGGGGGATCAGCCCCAGCATTTT	CASSTGQGRGDQPQHF
once	TRBV29-1	14	TRBD2	TRBJ2-2	TGCAGCGTTAAGGGACTAGTGCGGACCGGGGAGCTGTTTTTT	CSVKGLVRTGELFF
-	TRBV5-1	12	-	TRBJ1-1	TGCGCCAGCAGCTTGGACACCACTGAAGCTTTCTTT	CASSLDTTEAFF
-	TRBV27	13	TRBD1	TRBJ2-7	TGTGCCAGCAGTTTCCGACAGGGGAACGAGCAGTACTTC	CASSFRQGNEQYF
-	TRBV24-1	12	TRBD1	TRBJ2-7	TGTGCCACCAGTGATTCAGGGACAGGGCAGTACTTC	CATSDSGTGQYF
-	TRBV5-4	15	-	TRBJ2-7	TGTGCCAGCAGCACCGTTGGATGGGGGGACTACGAGCAGTACTTC	CASSTVGWGDYEQYF
-	TRBV29-1	13	TRBD1	TRBJ2-5	TGCAGCTTCGGACAGGACTACCAAGAGACCCAGTACTTC	CSFGQDYQETQYF
-	TRBV3-1/TRBV3-2	19	TRBD2	TRBJ2-1	TGTGCCAGCAGCTACGGACAGGGAGGACTAGCGGGGTACTACAATGAGCAGTTCTTC	CASSYGQGGLAGYYNEQFF
-	TRBV4-1	16	-	TRBJ2-1	TGCGCCAGCAGCCAAGATGGGAGGGGGACTGGCAATGAGCAGTTCTTC	CASSQDGRGTGNEQFF
-	TRBV5-4	14	-	TRBJ1-4	TGTGCCAGCAGCTTGGAACTAGCAGATGAAAAACTGTTTTTT	CASSLELADEKLFF
-	TRBV7-3	15	TRBD2	TRBJ2-1	TGTGCCAGCAGCCCGGGACTAGGCTCCTACAATGAGCAGTTCTTC	CASSPGLGSYNEQFF
-	TRBV7-6	16	-	TRBJ1-4	TGTGCCAGCAGCTTAGGAGGAGTCAGAACTAATGAAAAACTGTTTTTT	CASSLGGVRTNEKLFF
-	TRBV6-6	15	TRBD2	TRBJ2-3	TGTGCCAGCAGCGCACACACTAGCGGCACAGATACGCAGTATTTT	CASSAHTSGTDTQYF
-	TRBV19	12	TRBD1	TRBJ1-2	TGTGCCACAAGACAGGGGGTATTCGGCTACACCTTC	CATRQGVFGYTF
-	TRBV19	16	-	TRBJ1-5	TGTGCCAGTAGTTTCGCATCGCGGGCCCACAATCAGCCCCAGCATTTT	CASSFASRAHNQPQHF
-	TRBV29-1	14	TRBD2	TRBJ2-2	TGCAGCGTTGTGACTAGCTTGAACACCGGGGAGCTGTTTTTT	CSVVTSLNTGELFF
-	TRBV24-1	14	TRBD1	TRBJ2-7	TGTGCCACCAGTGATCCCCGGACAGGGACCGAGCAGTACTTC	CATSDPRTGTEQYF
once	TRBV7-2	16	TRBD1	TRBJ2-7	TGTGCCAGCAGCCTAAGCCGGGGACAGGGCTTCTACGAGCAGTACTTC	CASSLSRGQGFYEQYF
-	TRBV7-2	14	-	TRBJ2-7	TGTGCCAGCAGCCATTCAAGGGGCGCTTACGAGCAGTACTTC	CASSHSRGAYEQYF
-	TRBV27	15	TRBD2	TRBJ2-1	TGTGCCAGCAGTCTCCCTAGCGGAGTACACAATGAGCAGTTCTTC	CASSLPSGVHNEQFF
-	TRBV7-9	14	TRBD1	TRBJ2-5	TGTGCCAGCAGCTTACCGACAGGGCAAGAGACCCAGTACTTC	CASSLPTGQETQYF
few	TRBV2	14	-	TRBJ1-2	TGTGCCAGCAGCAAAGACAGGAGCCTCTATGGCTACACCTTC	CASSKDRSLYGYTF
-	TRBV5-5	15	-	TRBJ2-7	TGTGCCAGCAGAAATTCTGCGGTGCTCCTACACGAGCAGTACTTC	CASRNSAVLLHEQYF
-	TRBV2	13	-	TRBJ2-5	TGTGCCAGCAGTGTAGCCCTGCAAGAGACCCAGTACTTC	CASSVALQETQYF
-	TRBV6-5	16	TRBD2	TRBJ2-1	TGTGCCAGCAGTTCCCGACTAGCGGGGGCCTACAATGAGCAGTTCTTC	CASSSRLAGAYNEQFF